These T cell receptor beta chains were read from a single sample in a study of identical twins. TCRdb recomputed calls from the 5' RACE reads with MiXCR, one row per CDR3 protein. The sample yields some 500,000 distinct CDR3 sequences, more than 9% seen once. The sample was also reused in another study, on yellow fever vaccine responses in identical twins.

Sequenced input: PBMCs. Receptors originate from a woman aged 18-29 years in good health. CDR3s include the opening cysteine and the closing phenylalanine or tryptophan. A D gene is named only where the DNA matches it firmly. Size tells how often a clone was seen (once, few, many) or the class of an expanded clone, and some rows leave it out.

V	J	D	size	DNA	CDR3
TRBV7-9	TRBJ1-1	NA	few	TGTGCCAGCAGCTTAGGTGCGGAAATTGAAGCTTTCTTT	CASSLGAEIEAFF
TRBV14	TRBJ2-2	NA	many	TGTGCCAGCAGCCCGGAACTTTTGCGAGGGGAGCTGTTTTTT	CASSPELLRGELFF
TRBV5-1	TRBJ2-5	TRBD2	many	TGCGCCAGCAGCTCTGGGGGGGTGATGATAGAGACCCAGTACTTC	CASSSGGVMIETQYF
TRBV10-3	TRBJ2-5	TRBD2	many	TGTGCCATCAACCCCGGGACTAGGAGGGAGACCCAGTACTTC	CAINPGTRRETQYF
TRBV20-1	TRBJ2-5	NA	many	TGCAGTGCTAGAGAAGACTCGAAAAAAGAGACCCAGTACTTC	CSAREDSKKETQYF
TRBV7-2	TRBJ2-5	NA	few	TGTGCCAGCAGCCAAAGCGGTGGAGGGTACGAGACCCAGTACTTC	CASSQSGGGYETQYF
TRBV2	TRBJ2-3	NA	few	TGTGCCAGCAGTGACGGCACGACGCAGTATTTT	CASSDGTTQYF
TRBV29-1	TRBJ2-7	TRBD2	few	TGCAGCGTAGGATGGACTAGCCCCACGGTTGGGGCCGAGCAGTACTTC	CSVGWTSPTVGAEQYF
TRBV3-1	TRBJ2-7	NA	few	TGTGCCAGCAGCCAGGGAACCACTGTCTACGAGCAGTACTTC	CASSQGTTVYEQYF
TRBV6-1	TRBJ2-3	NA	few	TGTGCCAGCAGAGGTGACAGGTGGGGCACAGATACGCAGTATTTT	CASRGDRWGTDTQYF
TRBV12-3/TRBV12-4	TRBJ2-3	NA	NA	TGTGCCAGCAGGCACCCGGACCCCGGCCCAGATACGCAGTATTTT	CASRHPDPGPDTQYF